These 13 T cell receptor beta chains came from one sample sequenced in a study of blood T cell repertoires in COVID-19 (dated by TCRdb to 2018 to 2020). Library preparation was by the immunoSEQ multiplex PCR assay. The source is immuneACCESS, and TCRdb retained only in-frame sequences with V and J called. Part of the clones is not carried over; for the studies checked, unresolved V genes explain less than half of this, and the remainder is unexplained. This sample comprises approximately 100,000 clones, 65% to 90% of them detected only once. Under 3.5% of the sample is taken by the ten largest. Sequenced input: PBMCs or T cells enriched from blood (not recorded which). Source of these receptors: a woman aged 45-59 years who had recovered from COVID-19.

V and J are TRBV27 and TRBJ2-3, with 9 bases fitting TRBD2. This CDR3 is built from 19 residues. The trim removed 3 bases at V and 5 bases at J, leaving 18 bases unmatched. Germline CDR1 is MNHEY and CDR2 is SMNVEV (reference sequence). CDR3 protein: CASSLEKGGGGERRDTQYF. The CDR3 DNA follows: TGTGCCAGCAGTTTGGAAAAGGGTGGCGGGGGGGAGAGGAGAGATACGCAGTATTTT.

The CDR3 coding sequence is TGTGCCAGTAGTAATAGGGGAATTTACGAGCAGTACTTC. This translates into CASSNRGIYEQYF. The chain recombines TRBV19 with TRBJ2-7; D perhaps matches TRBD1 (5 bases). CDR1 and CDR2 from the germline V gene are LNHDA and SQIVND (reference sequence). CDR3 length equals 13 residues. Trimming stripped 4 bases from V and 4 bases from J, with 11 bases between. Combining the CDR3 with reference TRBV19 and TRBJ2-7 gives the whole variable domain DGGITQSPKYLFRKEGQNVTLSCEQNLNHDAMYWYRQDPGQGLRLIYYSQIVNDFQKGDIAEGYSVSREKKESFPLTVTSAQKNPTAFYLCASSNRGIYEQYFGPGTRLTVT.

In nucleotides, the CDR3 is TGCGCCAGCAGCCAAGCTAAATTAGGGGGCGCGGCTGAAGCTTTCTTT. It codes for CASSQAKLGGAAEAFF. The chain couples TRBV4-1 to TRBJ1-1; 7 bases agree with TRBD1. This CDR3 comprises 16 residues. With 1 base clipped from V and 6 bases from J, the junction kept 11 bases outside the gene matches. Germline CDR1 and CDR2: MGHRA and YSYEKL.

The CDR3 sequence is CASSYSGTGSIYGYTF. CDR3 coding DNA: TGTGCCAGCAGTTACTCGGGGACAGGGAGCATCTATGGCTACACCTTC. V is TRBV6-5 and J is TRBJ1-2; 9 bases line up with TRBD1. Germline V gene sequence: CDR1 MNHEY, CDR2 SVGAGI. V was pared by 0 bases and J by 4 bases, with 6 bases of the junction left unmatched. The CDR3 has 16 residues.

V is TRBV7-8 and J is TRBJ2-7, with D perhaps TRBD1 (5 bases). V lost 2 bases and J 2 bases, leaving 16 bases between the germline ends. Germline V gene data show CDR1 as SGHVS and CDR2 as FQNEAQ. The CDR3 spans 16 residues. CDR3 in amino acids: CASSLLVGLRAYEQYF. In DNA, the CDR3 is TGTGCCAGCAGCTTACTGGTGGGGCTACGGGCCTACGAGCAGTACTTC.

The chain recombines TRBV28 with TRBJ1-6; 10 nucleotides match TRBD1. Germline trimming cut 3 bases from V and 4 bases from J; bases unmatched to any gene: 6. Germline V gene lookup returns CDR1 MDHEN and CDR2 SYDVKM. The CDR3 length is 17 residues. The CDR3, as DNA: TGTGCCAGCAGTTTTGGGGGACAGGGGTCATATAATTCACCCCTCCACTTT. Translated: CASSFGGQGSYNSPLHF.

The chain employs TRBV19 and TRBJ1-5, with TRBD1 matching 7 bases. With 4 bases clipped from V and 6 bases from J, the junction kept 9 bases outside the gene matches. CDR3 length: 15 amino acids. Germline V lookup: CDR1 LNHDA, CDR2 SQIVND (reference sequence). The chain's CDR3 is CASSTTDRDGQPQHF. CDR3 coding DNA: TGTGCCAGTAGTACTACCGACAGGGACGGTCAGCCCCAGCATTTT.

J is TRBJ1-1 and V is TRBV4-1; D gene ambiguous. Deletions cut 1 base from V and 1 base from J, with 7 bases between. CDR1 is MGHRA and CDR2 is YSYEKL in the germline V gene. The CDR3 has 14 amino acids. Written as DNA, the CDR3 is TGCGCCAGCAGCCAAGCCACAAGGAACACTGAAGCTTTCTTT. It specifies CASSQATRNTEAFF.

This clone was seen only once. V and J are TRBV5-1 and TRBJ1-6, with D perhaps TRBD1 (6 bases). The V gene's germline CDR1 is SGHRS and CDR2 YFSETQ. This CDR3 contains 16 residues. Trimming removed 3 bases at V and 7 bases at J, with 17 bases between. CDR3 residues: CASSSDIQGTNSPLHF. For the CDR3, the DNA is TGCGCCAGCAGCTCAGACATACAGGGTACCAATTCACCCCTCCACTTT.

The chain recombines TRBV29-1 with TRBJ1-4; D possibly corresponds to TRBD1 (5 bases). The germline V gene has CDR1 SQVTM and CDR2 ANQGSEA. This CDR3 region has 12 residues. The V end lost 5 bases, the J end lost 6 bases, and 10 bases lay between the germline ends. The CDR3 sequence: CSVWGLDEKLFF. In nucleotides, the CDR3 is TGCAGCGTTTGGGGCCTGGATGAAAAACTGTTTTTT.

CDR3 sequence (DNA): TGTGCCACCACCACAGTTTACCAAGAGACCCAGTACTTC. As protein: CATTTVYQETQYF. V and J are TRBV5-5 and TRBJ2-5; no clear D. Germline V gives CDR1 SGHKS, CDR2 YYEKEE (reference sequence). This CDR3 spans 13 amino acids. Trimming left V 9 bases short and J 0 bases short, with 12 bases between.

The chain employs TRBV28 and TRBJ2-5; 8 bases line up with TRBD2. V lost 7 bases, J lost 5 bases, and 18 bases stayed unmatched. From germline, CDR1 is MDHEN and CDR2 SYDVKM. The CDR3 spans 17 residues. DNA of the CDR3: TGTGCCAGCAAATCGAGAATTTTCGAAGGCGGGGGGGAGACCCAGTACTTC. It specifies CASKSRIFEGGGETQYF.

The rearrangement uses TRBV2 and TRBJ2-5; D is ambiguous. V shed 7 bases and J shed 0 bases, with 12 bases lying between them. The CDR3 loop spans 14 amino acids. Germline assignment: CDR1 SNHLY and CDR2 FYNNEI. The CDR3 sequence: CASILAEYQETQYF. The CDR3 nucleotides are TGTGCCAGCATACTCGCGGAGTACCAAGAGACCCAGTACTTC.